These 27 T cell receptor beta chains came from one sample sequenced in a study of T-cell reconstitution after alpha-beta-depleted transplantation in children. It was with unique molecular identifiers that the TCRbeta library was prepared. TCRdb passed the PCR reads through MiXCR, listing each CDR3 protein once. The sample holds approximately 170,000 distinct CDR3 sequences, 11% seen once. The starting material was PBMCs, obtained before TCRalphabeta/CD19-depleted stem cell transplant. These receptors were taken from a boy under 10 years old with acute myeloid leukemia, due to receive a stem cell transplant.

This clonotype was seen repeatedly, ten times or more. The chain has TRBV12-3 or TRBV12-4 and TRBJ2-7; possibly TRBD1 for D (6 bases). The CDR3 has 15 amino acids. V lost 5 bases, J lost 0 bases, and 14 bases lay in between. DNA of the CDR3: TGTGCCAGCAGTAAGGACAGTACTATCTCCTACGAGCAGTACTTC. Its translation: CASSKDSTISYEQYF.

The gene calls are TRBV7-3 and TRBJ1-1; 9 bases line up with TRBD1. V shed 5 bases and J 3 bases; nucleotides not matched to a gene: 4. This CDR3 is built from 14 residues. Germline-derived CDR1 and CDR2 are SGHTA and FQGTGA. CDR3 sequence reads: CASSRQGVDTEAFF. In nucleotides, the CDR3 is TGTGCCAGCAGCCGACAGGGGGTTGACACTGAAGCTTTCTTT.

This clonotype was seen at least ten times. V and J are TRBV15 and TRBJ2-3; a weak D match, TRBD2 (6 bases). Trimming pared 3 bases from V and 0 bases from J, leaving 7 bases between. CDR3 length equals 14 residues. Per germline, CDR1 LNHNV and CDR2 YYDKDF (reference sequence). The CDR3 loop is CATSRGLSTDTQYF. CDR3 DNA: TGTGCCACCAGCAGGGGACTTAGCACAGATACGCAGTATTTT. Using reference TRBV15 and TRBJ2-3 for the parts outside the CDR3, the full variable domain is DAMVIQNPRYQVTQFGKPVTLSCSQTLNHNVMYWYQQKSSQAPKLLFHYYDKDFNNEADTPDNFQSRRPNTSFCFLDIRSPGLGDTAMYLCATSRGLSTDTQYFGPGTRLTVL.

This clonotype showed up many times. The V gene is TRBV28, the J gene TRBJ2-3, with TRBD1 as a possible D gene (5 bases). The CDR3 consists of 15 residues. Looked up from germline, CDR1 is MDHEN and CDR2 is SYDVKM. Deletions cut 3 bases from V and 2 bases from J, with 12 bases between. The CDR3 is CASSFPSGLTDTQYF. Written as DNA, the CDR3 is TGTGCCAGCAGTTTCCCTTCAGGGCTCACAGATACGCAGTATTTT.

This clonotype was recorded many times. This CDR3 is CASSFDSPNTEAFF. The CDR3 DNA sequence: TGCGCCAGCAGCTTCGACAGCCCGAACACTGAAGCTTTCTTT. The chain links TRBV5-1 to TRBJ1-1; D may be TRBD1 (5 bases). The CDR3 is 14 residues long. CDR1 and CDR2 from the germline V gene are SGHRS and YFSETQ. V gave up 2 bases and J gave up 1 base, with 9 bases separating them.

In this sample, this clonotype turned up a few times. The genes are TRBV29-1 and TRBJ2-6; D is ambiguous. In germline, CDR1 is SQVTM, CDR2 ANQGSEA. The CDR3 extends over 12 amino acids. V lost 4 bases to trimming and J lost 1 base, with 2 bases between them. As DNA, the CDR3 is TGCAGCGTTGTTTCTGGGGCCAACGTCCTGACTTTC. Amino acids: CSVVSGANVLTF.

At least ten counts were recorded for this clonotype. The CDR3 sequence: CASSSGQMGTDTQYF. CDR3 DNA: TGCGCCAGCAGTTCGGGACAGATGGGAACAGATACGCAGTATTTT. The chain recombines TRBV5-1 with TRBJ2-3; 7 bases match TRBD1. Germline assignment: CDR1 SGHRS and CDR2 YFSETQ. V trimming: 5 bases; J trimming: 3 bases; junction bases outside the gene matches: 9. This CDR3 comprises 15 residues.

This clonotype was observed many times. The chain is built from TRBV10-3 and TRBJ1-2; 7 bases agree with TRBD1. The CDR3 is 15 amino acids. V lost 4 bases, J lost 6 bases, and 11 bases stayed unmatched. Germline-derived CDR1 and CDR2 are ENHRY and SYGVKD. This CDR3 is CAISVSRGQEDGYTF. CDR3 in DNA: TGTGCCATCAGTGTCAGCCGCGGACAGGAAGATGGCTACACCTTC.

This clonotype was detected many times. This chain connects TRBV7-9 to TRBJ2-1; no reliable D call. V lost 5 bases to trimming and J lost 0 bases, with 11 bases between them. Germline CDR1 SEHNR, CDR2 FQNEAQ (reference sequence). The CDR3 extends over 15 amino acids. CDR3 sequence reads: CASSRDWSSYNEQFF. The CDR3 DNA is TGTGCCAGCAGCCGCGACTGGAGCTCCTACAATGAGCAGTTCTTC.

This chain links TRBV6-5 with TRBJ1-2; D is unclear. Trimming pared 2 bases from V and 0 bases from J, leaving 7 bases between. The CDR3 has 14 amino acids. Germline V gene sequence: CDR1 MNHEY, CDR2 SVGAGI. CDR3 bases: TGTGCCAGCAGTTACGGCTCAGCTAACTATGGCTACACCTTC. Amino acid sequence: CASSYGSANYGYTF.

In its sample, this clonotype was seen many times. The chain uses TRBV7-9 and TRBJ2-7; TRBD1 aligns across 11 bases. J was trimmed by 5 bases and V by 5 bases; bases with no gene match: 5. The CDR3 runs to 14 residues. Looked up from germline, CDR1 is SEHNR and CDR2 is FQNEAQ (reference sequence). The CDR3 DNA reads as TGTGCCAGCAGCCTGGGACAGGGGGTAGACGAGCAGTACGTC. This translates into CASSLGQGVDEQYV.

This clonotype was seen many times. This chain joins TRBV20-1 and TRBJ2-5; TRBD2 agrees at 9 bases. CDR1 and CDR2 (germline): DFQATT, SNEGSKA (reference sequence). CDR3 length: 15 amino acids. The J segment lost 5 bases and the V segment lost 0 bases, leaving 7 bases of the junction unmatched. The CDR3 region has the DNA TGCAGTGCTAGAGATATGGCGGGAGGGACGGAGACCCAGTACTTC. Translation: CSARDMAGGTETQYF.

This clonotype was counted ten times or more. This sequence joins TRBV20-1 and TRBJ2-3; no firm D call. Trimming left V 8 bases short and J 1 base short, with 10 bases between. This CDR3 contains 12 residues. The germline CDR1 and CDR2 sequences are DFQATT and SNEGSKA (reference sequence). Here the CDR3 reads CSSPSGTDTQYF. CDR3 DNA: TGCAGTAGCCCTTCTGGCACAGATACGCAGTATTTT.

This clonotype has a handful of counts. The chain is built from TRBV4-1 and TRBJ2-5; D call uncertain. V was cut by 3 bases and J by 3 bases, with 5 bases left in between. The germline gives CDR1 MGHRA, CDR2 YSYEKL. The CDR3 extends over 12 amino acids. As DNA, the CDR3 is TGCGCCAGCAGCCATATAAAAGAGACCCAGTACTTC. Translating it yields CASSHIKETQYF.

Many counts were recorded for this clonotype. Because it lacks the conserved phenylalanine or tryptophan at the end, this CDR3 is likely a read error. V gene TRBV7-9 combines with J gene TRBJ1-4; no firm D call. The V and J ends lost 5 bases and 4 bases respectively, with 14 bases between them. The CDR3 spans 15 residues. Germline V gene sequence: CDR1 SEHNR, CDR2 FQNEAQ (reference sequence). The DNA of the CDR3 is TGTGCCAGCAGCCCCTCCCCCCCCCTTAATGAAAAACTGTTTCTT. Amino acids: CASSPSPPLNEKLFL.

This clonotype was seen ten or more times. The chain joins TRBV20-1 to TRBJ2-7; tentatively, D is TRBD2 (5 bases). CDR3 length equals 13 residues. V was trimmed by 0 bases and J by 4 bases, leaving 10 bases between them. Germline CDR1 reads DFQATT; CDR2 reads SNEGSKA (reference sequence). The CDR3 sequence: CSARDLKRYEQYV. For the CDR3, the DNA is TGCAGTGCTAGAGATCTAAAGCGGTACGAGCAGTACGTC.

This clonotype is deemed medium-sized. J is TRBJ2-7 and V is TRBV7-2; the D gene could be TRBD1 or TRBD2 (8 bases each). Germline CDR1 SGHTA, CDR2 FQGNSA. CDR3 length equals 16 residues. V was pared by 5 bases and J by 6 bases, with 23 bases between. The CDR3 DNA reads as TGTGCCAGCAGCAAGCGGGGGACAGGTCTCGAGGGCGAGCAGTACTTC. As protein: CASSKRGTGLEGEQYF.

This clonotype was detected ten times or more. This sequence joins TRBV5-1 and TRBJ1-4; D ambiguous. The CDR3 runs to 13 residues. Looked up from germline, CDR1 is SGHRS and CDR2 is YFSETQ. With 0 bases removed from V and 8 bases from J, the gap between germline ends came to 8 bases. The CDR3 is CASSLGGDEKLFF. As DNA, the CDR3 is TGCGCCAGCAGCTTGGGGGGAGACGAAAAACTGTTTTTT.

This clonotype occurred many times. This rearrangement joins TRBV20-1 to TRBJ2-3, with 10 bases lining up with TRBD2. The CDR3 is 17 amino acids. V lost 6 bases to trimming and J lost 1 base; unmatched junction nucleotides: 13. CDR1 and CDR2 from the germline V gene are DFQATT and SNEGSKA (reference sequence). Here the CDR3 reads CSAVQLQRGGRTDTQYF. In DNA, the CDR3 is TGCAGTGCCGTACAATTACAGCGGGGGGGGCGCACAGATACGCAGTATTTT.

This clonotype has ten or more counts. The genes are TRBV9 and TRBJ2-1, with D hard to call. Per germline, CDR1 SGDLS and CDR2 YYNGEE. The CDR3 sequence is 13 residues long. V lost 4 bases and J lost 9, with 14 bases in between. The CDR3 sequence is CASSSLWSSEQFF. The CDR3, as DNA: TGTGCCAGCAGCTCCTTGTGGAGTAGTGAGCAGTTCTTC.

In its sample, this clonotype was seen a few times. The rearrangement joins TRBV2 to TRBJ2-1, with D possibly matching TRBD1 (5 bases). The V end lost 6 bases, the J end lost 0 bases, and 15 bases lay between the germline ends. Germline assignment: CDR1 SNHLY and CDR2 FYNNEI. The CDR3 loop spans 16 amino acids. CDR3 amino acids: CASRRIGQGSYNEQFF. CDR3 in DNA: TGTGCCAGCAGGAGGATAGGCCAGGGCTCCTACAATGAGCAGTTCTTC. Full variable domain (missing parts from reference TRBV2 and TRBJ2-1): EPEVTQTPSHQVTQMGQEVILRCVPISNHLYFYWYRQILGQKVEFLVSFYNNEISEKSEIFDDQFSVERPDGSNFTLKIRSTKLEDSAMYFCASRRIGQGSYNEQFFGPGTRLTVL.

There are many counts of this clonotype. This sequence joins TRBV20-1 and TRBJ2-1; 9 bases align to TRBD2. The germline CDR1 and CDR2 sequences are DFQATT and SNEGSKA (reference sequence). The CDR3 extends over 16 amino acids. V gave up 2 bases and J gave up 4 bases; unmatched junction bases: 9. CDR3 residues: CSARKIAAGGYNEQFF. The DNA of the CDR3 is TGCAGTGCTAGAAAAATTGCGGCGGGGGGGTACAATGAGCAGTTCTTC.

To note about this clonotype: This clone may be a read error of a much larger clone one base away. The gene calls are TRBV29-1 and TRBJ2-5; weak D call: TRBD2 (7 bases). Germline CDR1 is SQVTM and CDR2 is ANQGSEA. The CDR3 extends over 11 amino acids. The CDR3 bases are TGCGGCACCCGGGGGGCAGAGACCCAGTACTTC. Amino acid sequence: CGTRGAETQYF.

This clonotype turned up a few times. CDR3 sequence: CASSEDGYQPQHF. For the CDR3, the DNA is TGTGCCAGCAGTGAGGACGGTTATCAGCCCCAGCATTTT. This chain links TRBV2 with TRBJ1-5; D remains ambiguous. Germline CDR1 is SNHLY and CDR2 is FYNNEI. The CDR3 extends over 13 amino acids. Trimming took 3 bases from V and 5 from J, leaving 8 bases between them.

This clonotype has ten or more counts. The V and J genes are TRBV3-1 and TRBJ2-1; a weak D match, TRBD2 (5 bases). Germline loops: CDR1 LGHDT, CDR2 YNNKEL (reference sequence). This CDR3 is built from 15 residues. The V and J ends lost 4 bases and 5 bases respectively, with 15 bases between them. The CDR3 protein is CASSPQRRSDNEQFF. The CDR3 region has the DNA TGTGCCAGCAGCCCCCAAAGGAGGTCCGACAATGAGCAGTTCTTC.

This clonotype was recorded at least ten times. V and J are TRBV7-3 and TRBJ1-1; TRBD1 might be the D (6 bases). The CDR3 has 14 amino acids. V was shortened by 4 bases and J by 3 bases, with 12 bases between the two germline ends. Per germline, CDR1 SGHTA and CDR2 FQGTGA. CDR3 DNA sequence: TGTGCCAGCAGCTCACAGGGTGCTGACACTGAAGCTTTCTTT. Translating gives CASSSQGADTEAFF.

This clonotype was counted many times. V usage is TRBV5-1 and J usage is TRBJ1-2, with TRBD1 matching over 7 bases. The J segment lost 7 bases and the V segment lost 1 base, leaving 7 bases of the junction unmatched. Germline V gene data show CDR1 as SGHRS and CDR2 as YFSETQ. The CDR3 totals 14 residues. In DNA, the CDR3 is TGCGCCAGCAGCTTGACAGGGGTTAAGTCTGGCTACACCTTC. It yields the protein CASSLTGVKSGYTF.